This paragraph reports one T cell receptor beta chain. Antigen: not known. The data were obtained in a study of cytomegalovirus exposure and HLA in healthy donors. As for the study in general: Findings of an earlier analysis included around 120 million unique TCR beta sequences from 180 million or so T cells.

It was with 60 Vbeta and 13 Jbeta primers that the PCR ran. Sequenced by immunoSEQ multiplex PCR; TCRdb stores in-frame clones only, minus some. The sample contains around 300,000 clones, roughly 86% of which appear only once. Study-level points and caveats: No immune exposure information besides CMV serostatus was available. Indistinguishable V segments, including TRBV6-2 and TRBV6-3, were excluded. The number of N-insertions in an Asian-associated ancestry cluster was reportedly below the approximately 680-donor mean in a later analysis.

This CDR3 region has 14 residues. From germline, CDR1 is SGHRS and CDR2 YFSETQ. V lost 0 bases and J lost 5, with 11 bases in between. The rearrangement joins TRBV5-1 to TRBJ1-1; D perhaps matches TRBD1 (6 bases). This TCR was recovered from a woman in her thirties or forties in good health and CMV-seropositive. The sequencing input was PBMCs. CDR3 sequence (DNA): TGCGCCAGCAGCTTGGAACAGGGCCGGACTGAAGCTTTCTTT. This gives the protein CASSLEQGRTEAFF.